Sequencing of this T cell receptor (beta chain) was carried out in a study of Ad26.COV2.S vaccination and SARS-CoV-2 variants. Turning to the study itself: Recipients of Ad26.COV2.S got it intramuscularly, once or twice 56 days apart.

This CDR3 comprises 14 residues. Losses at the gene ends were 6 bases for V and 4 bases for J; bases not matched to a gene: 3. CDR1 and CDR2 from the germline V gene are MNHEY and SMNVEV (reference sequence). Treatment given: roughly 18 received Ad26.COV2.S at low or high dose, single or two shots; roughly 5 received placebo; per-sample allocation not given. Day 63 following the first vaccine or placebo injection was when the samples were taken. Measured with immunoSEQ multiplex PCR; TCRdb has only the in-frame clones, and not every one. The top ten clones hold around 1.8% of a sample with almost 400,000 clones, around 89% of them seen once.

Sample: peripheral blood, taken in a trial of Ad26.COV2.S vaccine versus placebo. The clonotype was recovered from a person aged 18-65 years who received the Ad26.COV2.S COVID-19 vaccine or a placebo. The V gene is TRBV27, the J gene TRBJ1-5; 10 bases line up with TRBD1. CDR3 sequence (DNA): TGTGCCAGCAGGCGGGGACAGGGGAATCAGCCCCAGCATTTT. Protein: CASRRGQGNQPQHF.